The T cell receptor beta chain under discussion was sequenced for a study of monozygotic twins with inflammatory bowel disease (dated by TCRdb to about 2019). About the full investigation: In total, roughly 28 monozygotic twin pairs made up the full study: 19 Danish pairs, all IBD-discordant, plus nine German pairs, of which four were IBD-concordant and five were IBD-discordant. Within discordant pairs, disease-associated traits were sought mainly by comparing IBD patients with their genetically identical healthy co-twins. Each individual had, on average, about 151 000 unique TCRalpha sequences and 181 000 unique TCRbeta sequences available for analysis. Study-wide conclusions, independent of this receptor: Repertoire similarity did not differ between concordant and discordant twins, possibly due to limited statistical power. Because patients were on differing immunosuppressive treatments, the repertoires may have picked up extra background noise and inter-individual variability. A decrease in TCRbeta repertoire diversity, as measured by inverse Simpson index, was observed in IBD patients compared with their healthy co-twins. No single strong signal or clonotype linked to IBD turned up in the results, so the idea that one exists was not supported. Compared with healthy twins, IBD patients had fewer clonotypes in common with other individuals, a difference most pronounced in patients showing signs of disease activity. The analysis was unable to tell apart different T cell subtypes.

The CDR3 has 16 amino acids, counting the end cysteine and phenylalanine. The DNA sequence is not available. As regards this clonotype: Its antigen is currently not known.

The protocol used for the library was 5' RACE. Each TCR library was prepared from about 3.5 ug of total RNA. For each sample, cDNA was synthesized in eight separate reactions using SMARTScribe reverse transcriptase. Unique molecular identifiers containing a 6-nucleotide sample barcode were introduced through template switching during cDNA synthesis. Amplification of TCRalpha and TCRbeta cDNA involved two nested PCRs of 16 and 9 cycles, and each PCR was followed by bead purification. Before amplification, cDNA was treated with uracil DNA-glycosylase and purified using the QIAquick PCR purification kit. The second PCR added Illumina TruSeq-compatible adapters along with sample-specific barcodes. Library quality and concentration were assessed using TapeStation and Qubit, and about 5 ng of each library was pooled. Sequencing of pooled libraries was carried out on an Illumina HiSeq2500 single-index Rapid Run using 2 x 100 bp reads and custom sequencing primers. The paper's processing steps were these. UMI-based consensus assembly with MiGEC version 1.2.6 was used to correct PCR and sequencing errors. MiXCR version 2.1.1 was used for V(D)J alignment, clonotype assembly and CDR3 extraction. To normalise gene usage, clonotype sharing and MAIT/NKT TCR abundance, the analysis used the top 1000, 10 000 and 20 000 clonotypes per sample. Diversity was computed as the inverse Simpson index with the vegan R package after downsampling to 27 000 UMIs. Paired Mann-Whitney U tests on discordant twin pairs were used, with Benjamini-Hochberg multiple-testing correction. TCRdb reprocessed the reads into one record per CDR3 protein sequence, lacking DNA. Clone size and V and J calls follow TCRdb, not the original study. The sample table records just over 300,000 distinct CDR3 sequences. Roughly 5.2% of the sample is held by the ten biggest clonotypes.

From each donor, a roughly 2.3 ml peripheral blood sample was collected into PAXgene tubes and stored at -80 degrees C. Total RNA was isolated from whole blood with the PAXgene blood miRNA kit on an automated QIAcube, without T cell sorting. Peripheral blood from monozygotic twin pairs, either concordant or discordant for inflammatory bowel disease, underwent deep TCRalpha and TCRbeta repertoire profiling that used unique molecular barcoding. Smoking habits were recorded for all twin pairs, and each individual was classified as a current, former or never smoker. This chain is built from TRBV12-3 or TRBV12-4 and TRBJ2-4; the TCRdb D gene call, TRBD1, has no DNA to confirm it. The specimen was blood. The sequence came from a human donor with ulcerative colitis or Crohn's disease, or a healthy co-twin of an affected twin (not recorded which). The CDR3 in this case is CASSHGQGTAGNIQYF.